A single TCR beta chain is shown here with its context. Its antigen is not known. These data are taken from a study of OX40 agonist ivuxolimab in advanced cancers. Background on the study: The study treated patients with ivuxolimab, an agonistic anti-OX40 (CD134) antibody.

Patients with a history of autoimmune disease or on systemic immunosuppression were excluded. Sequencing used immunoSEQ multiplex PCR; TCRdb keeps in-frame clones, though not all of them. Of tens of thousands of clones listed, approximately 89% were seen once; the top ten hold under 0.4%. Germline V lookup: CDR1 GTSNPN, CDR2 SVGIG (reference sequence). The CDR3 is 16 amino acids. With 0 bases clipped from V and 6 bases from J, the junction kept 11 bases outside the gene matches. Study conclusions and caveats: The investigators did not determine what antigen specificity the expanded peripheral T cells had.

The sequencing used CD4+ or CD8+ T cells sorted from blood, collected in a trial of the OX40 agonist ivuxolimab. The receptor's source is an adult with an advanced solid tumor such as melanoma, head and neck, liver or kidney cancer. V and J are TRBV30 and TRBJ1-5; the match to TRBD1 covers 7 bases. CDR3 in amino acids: CAWSVSRGRNGQPQHF. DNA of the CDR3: TGTGCCTGGAGTGTTTCTAGGGGGCGAAACGGTCAGCCCCAGCATTTT.